This T cell receptor beta chain was sequenced during a study of blood T cell repertoires in COVID-19. Study-wide background: Spain, Italy and the United States supplied samples that represented acute and convalescent COVID-19. Nucleic acid was either cDNA or gDNA, and it came from T cells, B-cell-depleted T cells, or PBMCs.

The CDR3 covers 15 residues. J lost 5 bases, V lost 0 bases, and 7 bases had no gene match. Germline V gene lookup returns CDR1 LNHNV and CDR2 YYDKDF (reference sequence). Methods used by the authors: Estimation of nucleated cell counts was performed using reference gene primer amplification. Here immunoSEQ multiplex PCR was the method, and the copy in TCRdb shows in-frame clones only, minus some. V, J and clone size are those of that table, while D and trimming were read from the DNA. The sample yields some 97,000 clones, just under 85% seen once. Source material: peripheral blood. The V and J genes are TRBV15 and TRBJ2-7, with 7 bases fitting TRBD2. The clonotype was recovered from a man aged 45-60 years with active or convalescent COVID-19. The CDR3 protein is CATSRDPGGADEQYF. In DNA form, the CDR3 reads TGTGCCACCAGCAGAGATCCGGGGGGAGCAGACGAGCAGTACTTC.